The 28 T cell receptor beta chains below come from one sample, sequenced in a study of shared T cell receptors in the human thymus. Some clones are missing from TCRdb's copy, which holds only in-frame ones; the method was immunoSEQ multiplex PCR. The table includes hundreds of thousands of clones, 75% to 90% detected once. This same sample was also part of a study on human thymus T cells.

Source material: thymocytes. The receptors shown here come from a girl less than two years old with a congenital heart defect.

This clone has only one observation. J is TRBJ2-1 and V is TRBV29-1, with TRBD1 as a possible D gene (8 bases). Germline V gives CDR1 SQVTM, CDR2 ANQGSEA. The CDR3 is 14 residues long. V was clipped by 1 base and J by 5 bases, with 12 bases between them. CDR3 DNA sequence: TGCAGCGTTGAAGGACAGGGGAGGGACAATGAGCAGTTCTTC. Translated, it gives CSVEGQGRDNEQFF.

This chain uses TRBV11-2 with TRBJ1-1; TRBD1 might be the D (5 bases). V was trimmed by 4 bases and J by 1 base, leaving 16 bases between them. This CDR3 has 16 residues. Germline CDR1 reads SGHAT; CDR2 reads FQNNGV. In nucleotides, the CDR3 is TGTGCCAGCAGCTCACGAAAAGGACATAAGAACACTGAAGCTTTCTTT. As protein: CASSSRKGHKNTEAFF.

This chain uses TRBV18 with TRBJ1-5; D possibly corresponds to TRBD1 (5 bases). Germline V gene data show CDR1 as KGHSH and CDR2 as LQKENI. The CDR3 is made up of 16 amino acids. With 3 bases removed from V and 5 bases from J, the gap between germline ends came to 17 bases. The CDR3 loop reads CASSPPRGRADQPQHF. DNA of the CDR3: TGTGCCAGCTCACCTCCGCGGGGGAGGGCTGATCAGCCCCAGCATTTT.

This chain uses TRBV6-1 with TRBJ1-2, with D perhaps matching TRBD1 (6 bases). Trimming took off 3 bases at V and 4 bases at J, with 21 bases between the two ends. Germline CDR1 and CDR2: MNHNS and SASEGT. The CDR3 is 17 residues long. The CDR3 loop reads CASSDNVDGGQSYGYTF. CDR3 nucleotides: TGTGCCAGCAGTGATAATGTTGACGGGGGGCAGAGCTATGGCTACACCTTC.

V gene TRBV25-1 combines with J gene TRBJ1-1; 7 positions match TRBD1. Germline CDR1 MGHDK, CDR2 SYGVNS. There are 16 residues in the CDR3. V lost 2 bases and J lost 0; bases outside the gene matches: 6. CDR3 nucleotides: TGTGCCAGCAGTGAAAGACCAGGGGGAATGAACACTGAAGCTTTCTTT. This encodes CASSERPGGMNTEAFF.

The J gene is TRBJ2-7, the V gene TRBV10-2; the match to TRBD2 covers 10 bases. This CDR3 region has 19 residues. The germline V gene encodes CDR1 WSHSY and CDR2 SAAADI. J was trimmed by 6 bases and V by 3 bases; bases with no gene match: 20. CDR3 DNA: TGCGCCAGCAGTGATGGGGACCCGAAGCTAGCGGGGGATCTCGGCGAGCAGTACTTC. Translated: CASSDGDPKLAGDLGEQYF.

This clone was counted only a few times. The V and J genes are TRBV5-4 and TRBJ2-2, with TRBD1 matching 7 bases. J lost 0 bases, V lost 4 bases, and 3 bases had no gene match. The CDR3 has 15 residues. Germline CDR1 and CDR2: SGHNT and YYREEE (reference sequence). Here the CDR3 reads CASSPGQPNTGELFF. The CDR3 DNA sequence: TGTGCCAGCAGCCCGGGACAGCCGAACACCGGGGAGCTGTTTTTT.

The chain carries TRBV9 and TRBJ1-2, with D uncertain. With 1 base removed from V and 6 bases from J, the gap between germline ends came to 16 bases. The CDR3 consists of 15 residues. Germline V gives CDR1 SGDLS, CDR2 YYNGEE. CDR3 in amino acids: CASSVPPGSMDGYTF. In nucleotides, the CDR3 is TGTGCCAGCAGCGTACCTCCGGGAAGTATGGATGGCTACACCTTC. Looking up the rest from reference TRBV9 and TRBJ1-2 gives the full variable domain: DSGVTQTPKHLITATGQRVTLRCSPRSGDLSVYWYQQSLDQGLQFLIQYYNGEERAKGNILERFSAQQFPDLHSELNLSSLELGDSALYFCASSVPPGSMDGYTFGSGTRLTVV.

The chain employs TRBV4-2 and TRBJ2-7, with D tentatively TRBD2 (6 bases). Germline values: CDR1 LGHNA, CDR2 YNFKEQ. The CDR3 sequence is 13 residues long. Trimming took off 1 base at V and 6 bases at J, with 10 bases between the two ends. CDR3 amino acids: CASSQGGVAEQYF. The CDR3 DNA reads TGTGCCAGCAGCCAAGGGGGGGTAGCCGAGCAGTACTTC.

The rearrangement links TRBV2 to TRBJ1-1, with TRBD1 as a possible D gene (6 bases). The germline V gene has CDR1 SNHLY and CDR2 FYNNEI. The CDR3 length is 13 residues. Trimming removed 7 bases at V and 4 bases at J, with 13 bases between. The CDR3 DNA sequence: TGTGCCAGCATCGCGCAGGGGCCCACTGAAGCTTTCTTT. Amino acid sequence: CASIAQGPTEAFF.

The rearrangement uses TRBV15 and TRBJ2-5; TRBD2 aligns across 9 bases. Germline V gene sequence: CDR1 LNHNV, CDR2 YYDKDF (reference sequence). V lost 0 bases to trimming and J lost 3 bases; unmatched junction nucleotides: 8. The length of the CDR3 is 17 residues. The CDR3 protein is CATSRDQGLAVEETQYF. Written as DNA, the CDR3 is TGTGCCACCAGCAGAGATCAGGGACTAGCCGTCGAAGAGACCCAGTACTTC.

The V gene is TRBV9, the J gene TRBJ1-2, with no clear D. This CDR3 contains 15 residues. Trimming pared 4 bases from V and 3 bases from J, leaving 16 bases between. Per germline, CDR1 SGDLS and CDR2 YYNGEE. The CDR3 DNA follows: TGTGCCAGCAGCACATCGGCTAGGCTGGACTATGGCTACACCTTC. Its translation is CASSTSARLDYGYTF.

V gene TRBV19 combines with J gene TRBJ1-2; TRBD1 matches 10 bases. V shed 9 bases and J 8 bases; nucleotides not matched to a gene: 12. This CDR3 comprises 14 residues. Germline loops: CDR1 LNHDA, CDR2 SQIVND (reference sequence). The CDR3 region is CASLKGGTGEGYTF. Written as DNA, the CDR3 is TGTGCCAGCCTAAAAGGAGGGACAGGGGAAGGCTACACCTTC.

CDR3 DNA sequence: TGTGCCAGCAGCCCCCCCGGGGGGGTTTCGGATTCACCCCTCCACTTT. Its protein product is CASSPPGGVSDSPLHF. The rearrangement uses TRBV9 and TRBJ1-6, with D perhaps TRBD1 (5 bases). Per germline, CDR1 SGDLS and CDR2 YYNGEE. There are 16 residues in the CDR3. V lost 4 bases and J lost 8, with 19 bases in between.

The chain recombines TRBV4-2 with TRBJ1-1; 8 nucleotides agree with TRBD1. From germline, CDR1 is LGHNA and CDR2 YNFKEQ. The CDR3 has 15 amino acids. Germline trimming cut 4 bases from V and 4 bases from J; bases unmatched to any gene: 8. In DNA, the CDR3 is TGTGCCAGCAGCCGGGAACAGGGGGGCGGCACTGAAGCTTTCTTT. It codes for CASSREQGGGTEAFF.

The gene calls are TRBV27 and TRBJ1-4; 8 positions match TRBD1. V trimming: 6 bases; J trimming: 7 bases; junction bases outside the gene matches: 10. Germline CDR1 and CDR2: MNHEY and SMNVEV (reference sequence). CDR3 length: 15 amino acids. The CDR3 region has the DNA TGTGCCAGCAGCCCCGACAGGGGTGAGCTTGAAAAACTGTTTTTT. Translating it yields CASSPDRGELEKLFF.

The gene calls are TRBV29-1 and TRBJ2-5; 8 bases fit TRBD1. Per germline, CDR1 SQVTM and CDR2 ANQGSEA. Trimming took 2 bases from V and 1 from J; bases not matched to a gene: 12. The CDR3 runs to 17 residues. This CDR3 reads CSVEIKRTGNFQETQYF. CDR3 nucleotide sequence: TGCAGCGTTGAAATTAAGCGGACAGGGAATTTCCAAGAGACCCAGTACTTC.

The V call is TRBV2, the J call TRBJ1-6; 11 nucleotides agree with TRBD1. Germline V gene sequence: CDR1 SNHLY, CDR2 FYNNEI. V trimming: 6 bases; J trimming: 12 bases; junction bases outside the gene matches: 10. This CDR3 contains 15 residues. The CDR3: CASRASGTGGEPLHF. The CDR3 region has the DNA TGTGCCAGCAGGGCCTCCGGGACAGGGGGGGAACCCCTCCACTTT. Filled out from reference TRBV2 and TRBJ1-6, the complete variable domain reads EPEVTQTPSHQVTQMGQEVILRCVPISNHLYFYWYRQILGQKVEFLVSFYNNEISEKSEIFDDQFSVERPDGSNFTLKIRSTKLEDSAMYFCASRASGTGGEPLHFGNGTRLTVT.

The chain employs TRBV7-2 and TRBJ1-1; D is perhaps TRBD1 (6 bases). The CDR3 is made up of 13 amino acids. CDR1 is SGHTA and CDR2 is FQGNSA in the germline V gene. V lost 8 bases, J lost 4 bases, and 14 bases lay in between. CDR3 in DNA: TGTGCCAGCCTTAGGTTGGACAGCACTGAAGCTTTCTTT. Its translation: CASLRLDSTEAFF.

The gene calls are TRBV7-9 and TRBJ2-6; TRBD1 agrees at 11 bases. The CDR3 is 19 residues long. The V segment lost 4 bases and the J segment 2 bases; nucleotides outside the gene matches: 10. Germline V gene sequence: CDR1 SEHNR, CDR2 FQNEAQ (reference sequence). In DNA form, the CDR3 reads TGTGCCAGCAGCTCGGACAGGGGGCGTAGAGTGGCTGGGGCCAACGTCCTGACTTTC. Protein product: CASSSDRGRRVAGANVLTF.

The chain uses TRBV4-1 and TRBJ2-1; 11 positions agree with TRBD2. This CDR3 has 18 residues. Germline values: CDR1 MGHRA, CDR2 YSYEKL. The J segment lost 5 bases and the V segment lost 3 bases, leaving 12 bases of the junction unmatched. The CDR3, as DNA: TGCGCCAGCAGCCAGGTCATAGAACTAGCGGGGGACCACAATGAGCAGTTCTTC. Amino acids: CASSQVIELAGDHNEQFF.

The count of this clone is one. This chain uses TRBV5-1 with TRBJ2-7; 10 nucleotides agree with TRBD1. CDR1 is SGHRS, CDR2 YFSETQ, per germline. CDR3 length: 15 residues. The junction had 6 bases not matched to a gene; V was cut back by 5 bases and J by 1 base. The CDR3 here is CASRPTGGASYEQYF. The DNA of the CDR3 is TGCGCCAGCAGACCGACAGGGGGCGCATCCTACGAGCAGTACTTC.

This chain links TRBV10-1 with TRBJ2-5; 7 bases line up with TRBD1. Germline lookup yields CDR1 WNHNN and CDR2 SYGVQD (reference sequence). The CDR3 length is 14 residues. J was trimmed by 3 bases and V by 3 bases; bases with no gene match: 4. The CDR3 loop is CASSDKGTEETQYF. DNA of the CDR3: TGCGCCAGCAGTGATAAAGGGACAGAAGAGACCCAGTACTTC.

J is TRBJ2-7 and V is TRBV29-1, with TRBD1 matching over 10 bases. The V and J ends lost 4 bases and 2 bases, in that order; junction bases with no gene match: 5. Looked up from germline, CDR1 is SQVTM and CDR2 is ANQGSEA. The CDR3 extends over 14 amino acids. DNA of the CDR3: TGCAGCGTTGGTCCCGACAGGGGGCCCTACGAGCAGTACTTC. This translates into CSVGPDRGPYEQYF.

The CDR3 here is CASSLAPREDTYEQYF. CDR3 DNA: TGTGCCAGCAGCTTGGCCCCGAGGGAGGATACCTACGAGCAGTACTTC. The V gene is TRBV5-5, the J gene TRBJ2-7; TRBD2 is a possible D gene (6 bases). Trimming took off 0 bases at V and 2 bases at J, with 15 bases between the two ends. This CDR3 comprises 16 residues. The germline V gene has CDR1 SGHKS and CDR2 YYEKEE (reference sequence).

This chain uses TRBV5-1 with TRBJ2-1, with TRBD1 matching over 8 bases. CDR3 length: 13 amino acids. Germline lookup yields CDR1 SGHRS and CDR2 YFSETQ. V lost 0 bases, J lost 7 bases, and 0 bases stayed unmatched. Written as DNA, the CDR3 is TGCGCCAGCAGCTTGGACAGGGGGAATGAGCAGTTCTTC. It specifies CASSLDRGNEQFF.

The chain uses TRBV4-3 and TRBJ2-7, with a tentative D call TRBD1 (6 bases). This CDR3 has 16 residues. The V gene lost 3 bases and the J gene lost 4 bases, with 19 bases spanning the gap. In germline, CDR1 is LGHNA, CDR2 YSLEER. The CDR3 DNA reads as TGCGCCAGCAGCCACAGACCCGCGGACAGACCTTACGAGCAGTACTTC. Translated: CASSHRPADRPYEQYF.

The J gene is TRBJ1-5, the V gene TRBV19; no clear D. Germline V CDR1 and CDR2: LNHDA, SQIVND (reference sequence). This CDR3 is built from 19 residues. With 2 bases removed from V and 0 bases from J, the gap between germline ends came to 20 bases. In DNA form, the CDR3 reads TGTGCCAGTAGTATACCGTTCCTTGGGGAGAATTATAGCAATCAGCCCCAGCATTTT. Its protein product is CASSIPFLGENYSNQPQHF.